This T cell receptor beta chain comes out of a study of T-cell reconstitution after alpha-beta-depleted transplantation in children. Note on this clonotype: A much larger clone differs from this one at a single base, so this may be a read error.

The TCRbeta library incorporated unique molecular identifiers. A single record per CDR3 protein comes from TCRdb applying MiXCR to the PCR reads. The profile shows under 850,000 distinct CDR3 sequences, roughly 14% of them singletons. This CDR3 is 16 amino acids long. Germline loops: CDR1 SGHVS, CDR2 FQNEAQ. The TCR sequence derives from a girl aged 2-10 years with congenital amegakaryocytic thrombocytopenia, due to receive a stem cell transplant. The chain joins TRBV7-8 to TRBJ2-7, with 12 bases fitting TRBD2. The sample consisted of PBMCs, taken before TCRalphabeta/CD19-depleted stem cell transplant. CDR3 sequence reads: CASSFLTSGGNYEPYF. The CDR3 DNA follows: TGTGCCAGCAGCTTTCTGACTAGCGGGGGAAACTACGAGCCGTACTTC.